This passage covers 8 T cell receptor beta chains from one sample sequenced in a study of OX40 agonist ivuxolimab in advanced cancers. Sequencing was performed with immunoSEQ multiplex PCR; in TCRdb, only in-frame clones are kept and a portion is missing. The profile shows under 85,000 clones, about 81% of them singletons. Sequenced here: CD4+ or CD8+ T cells sorted from blood, sampled in a trial of the OX40 agonist ivuxolimab. These receptors came from an adult with an advanced solid tumor such as melanoma, head and neck, liver or kidney cancer.

The genes are TRBV18 and TRBJ2-3; 9 nucleotides agree with TRBD2. The trim removed 3 bases at V and 1 base at J, leaving 5 bases unmatched. The germline V gene has CDR1 KGHSH and CDR2 LQKENI. This CDR3 is 16 amino acids long. This CDR3 reads CASSPRSGSGTDTQYF. DNA of the CDR3: TGTGCCAGCTCACCTCGTAGCGGGAGCGGCACAGATACGCAGTATTTT.

This chain links TRBV6-6 with TRBJ2-3; possible D gene TRBD1, 6 bases. The germline V gene encodes CDR1 MNHNY and CDR2 SVGAGI (reference sequence). Trimming pared 4 bases from V and 2 bases from J, leaving 10 bases between. The CDR3 extends over 14 amino acids. The DNA for the CDR3 is TGTGCCAGCAGTTCAAGGGGGTTCACAGATACGCAGTATTTT. Translated, it gives CASSSRGFTDTQYF.

The chain recombines TRBV6-5 with TRBJ1-3, with D unclear. Germline loops: CDR1 MNHEY, CDR2 SVGAGI. V lost 6 bases and J 4 bases, leaving 13 bases between the germline ends. The CDR3 totals 14 residues. CDR3 nucleotide sequence: TGTGCCAGCAGCCTTATCCCAGTGGGAAACACCATATATTTT. This sequence encodes CASSLIPVGNTIYF.

A remark on this clone: A far larger clone is one base from this, pointing to a likely read error. Additional DNA sequences in this sample encode the identical CDR3. This chain links TRBV5-5 with TRBJ1-5; D possibly corresponds to TRBD1 (5 bases). Trimming stripped 4 bases from V and 4 bases from J, with 18 bases between. The germline CDR1 and CDR2 sequences are SGHKS and YYEKEE (reference sequence). The CDR3 runs 16 residues. Written as DNA, the CDR3 is TGTGCCAGCAGCCAAGGTTTAGGACAAGGAAATCAGCCCCAGCATTTT. Protein: CASSQGLGQGNQPQHF.

The V call is TRBV5-1, the J call TRBJ2-2, with D hard to call. CDR3 length: 14 residues. Germline V CDR1 and CDR2: SGHRS, YFSETQ. The V and J ends lost 2 bases and 0 bases respectively, with 5 bases between them. CDR3 in amino acids: CASSLQSNTGELFF. The CDR3 region has the DNA TGCGCCAGCAGCTTACAGTCGAACACCGGGGAGCTGTTTTTT.

The V and J genes are TRBV5-4 and TRBJ2-3, with TRBD2 identical over 7 bases. This CDR3 has 16 amino acids. Losses at the gene ends were 4 bases for V and 4 bases for J; bases not matched to a gene: 12. Germline assignment: CDR1 SGHNT and CDR2 YYREEE (reference sequence). CDR3 in amino acids: CASSQDPYRGADTQYF. For the CDR3, the DNA is TGTGCCAGCAGCCAAGATCCATACCGGGGGGCAGATACGCAGTATTTT. The entire variable domain, with the rest obtained from reference TRBV5-4 and TRBJ2-3, is as follows: ETGVTQSPTHLIKTRGQQVTLRCSSQSGHNTVSWYQQALGQGPQFIFQYYREEENGRGNFPPRFSGLQFPNYSSELNVNALELDDSALYLCASSQDPYRGADTQYFGPGTRLTVL.

This clone has only one observation. The DNA for the CDR3 is TGCGCCAGCAGCCGCGGGGGGATCGACTATGGCTACACCTTC. This codes for CASSRGGIDYGYTF. The chain employs TRBV4-1 and TRBJ1-2; a weak D match, TRBD1 (5 bases). Germline loops: CDR1 MGHRA, CDR2 YSYEKL. V was pared by 4 bases and J by 3 bases, with 12 bases between. CDR3 length: 14 residues.

This clone showed up just a few times. The chain links TRBV5-1 to TRBJ1-1; no reliable D call. V lost 0 bases to trimming and J lost 6 bases, with 9 bases between them. Germline lookup yields CDR1 SGHRS and CDR2 YFSETQ. CDR3 length equals 13 residues. The CDR3 nucleotides read TGCGCCAGCAGCTTGGCTTCGGCCTCTGAAGCTTTCTTT. Its translation: CASSLASASEAFF.